These T cell receptor beta chains were read from a single sample in a study of T-cell reconstitution after alpha-beta-depleted transplantation in children. TCRdb re-analysed the PCR reads in MiXCR, keeping a single row per CDR3 protein. The table includes 330,000 or so distinct CDR3 sequences, approximately 10% detected once. The starting material was PBMCs from the stem cell graft donor, obtained from the stem cell graft. The receptors stem from a human donor who donated a stem cell graft to a child with acute lymphoblastic leukemia. The CDR3 runs from the conserved cysteine through the conserved F or W. D genes are given only for firm matches. Rows give clone size only sometimes, using once, few, many, or a class for an expanded clone.

16 | few | TRBJ2-1 | TRBV7-8 | TRBD2 | TGTGCCAGCATCCGACGTGGACTAGCCATGGGTAATGAGCAGTTCTTC | CASIRRGLAMGNEQFF
16 | few | TRBJ1-6 | TRBV20-1 | TRBD1 | TGCAGTGCTAGAGGTGGACAGGAGGGGACCAATTCACCCCTCCACTTT | CSARGGQEGTNSPLHF
13 | NA | TRBJ2-7 | TRBV12-3/TRBV12-4 | NA | TGTGCCAGCAGCCTTGGTCCACAGCCCGACCAGTACTTC | CASSLGPQPDQYF
16 | many | TRBJ2-2 | TRBV5-6 | NA | TGTGCCAGCAGCTTTCCTATCCTTCGGGGCACCGGGGAGCTGTTTTTT | CASSFPILRGTGELFF
17 | NA | TRBJ1-3 | TRBV9 | TRBD1 | TGTGCCAGCAGCGTAGTACCCCTTACAGGGGCCGGAAACACCATATATTTT | CASSVVPLTGAGNTIYF
13 | NA | TRBJ1-3 | TRBV12-3/TRBV12-4 | TRBD1 | TGTGCCAGCAGTTTAAGACAGGGGTTCACCATATATTTT | CASSLRQGFTIYF
13 | NA | TRBJ2-7 | TRBV4-3 | NA | TGCGCCAGCAGCCAAAACCCCGCCTACGAGCAGTACTTC | CASSQNPAYEQYF
14 | NA | TRBJ2-1 | TRBV30 | TRBD1 | TGTGCCTGGTGTTGGGACAGGGGAAGGAATGAGCAGTTCTTC | CAWCWDRGRNEQFF
16 | few | TRBJ2-3 | TRBV7-9 | NA | TGTGCCAGCAGCTTGGCTCAGCTCGGGCCCACAGATACGCAGTATTTT | CASSLAQLGPTDTQYF
13 | NA | TRBJ2-7 | TRBV20-1 | NA | TGCAGTGCGCGGGACGGTAATTCCTACGAGCAGTACTTC | CSARDGNSYEQYF
17 | NA | TRBJ2-3 | TRBV7-2 | TRBD2 | TGTGCCAGCAGCTTGTTAGTGCGGGAGTGGAGCACAGATACGCAGTATTTT | CASSLLVREWSTDTQYF
15 | many | TRBJ2-5 | TRBV9 | TRBD2 | TGTGCCAGCAGCGTAGGAGCAAGGGAGGGAGAGACCCAGTACTTC | CASSVGAREGETQYF
16 | NA | TRBJ1-5 | TRBV27 | NA | TGTGCCAGCAGTTTATCTGGTGGGTTGAGGAATCAGCCCCAGCATTTT | CASSLSGGLRNQPQHF
16 | NA | TRBJ2-2 | TRBV2 | NA | TGTGCCAGCAGCTTGGGACTGAGCATGAACACCGGGGAGCTGTTTTTT | CASSLGLSMNTGELFF
15 | NA | TRBJ2-1 | TRBV20-1 | NA | TGCAGTGCTAGTCCCAGCGGACTGGCGTATGATGAGCAGTTCTTC | CSASPSGLAYDEQFF
17 | NA | TRBJ2-3 | TRBV29-1 | TRBD1 | TGCAGCGTTGGTGACAGGGGGCGTCTTTCTAGCACAGATACGCAGTATTTT | CSVGDRGRLSSTDTQYF
13 | few | TRBJ2-5 | TRBV12-3/TRBV12-4 | TRBD2 | TGTGCCAGCAGCTCGGGGCGGGGGGAGACCCAGTACTTC | CASSSGRGETQYF
17 | NA | TRBJ1-3 | TRBV28 | TRBD1 | TGTGCCAGCAGAAATCGGACAGGGGCACAAAACTCCCGCACCATATATTTT | CASRNRTGAQNSRTIYF
18 | few | TRBJ2-1 | TRBV5-1 | NA | TGCGCCAGCAGTCCCATTAGCCGTCCGCGTTCCTCCTACAATGAGCAGTTCTTC | CASSPISRPRSSYNEQFF
16 | NA | TRBJ2-2 | TRBV5-1 | TRBD1 | TGCGCCAGCAGCTTGGATCAGGGGGCAAGGACCGGGGAGCTGTTTTTT | CASSLDQGARTGELFF
15 | NA | TRBJ2-1 | TRBV12-3/TRBV12-4 | NA | TGTGCCAGCAGTTTAAGGGGACCTCTCTACAATGAGCAGTTCTTC | CASSLRGPLYNEQFF
15 | NA | TRBJ2-1 | TRBV7-2 | TRBD2 | TGTGCCAGCAGCTCAGCGGGAGGGCGAGGAAATGAGCAGTTCTTC | CASSSAGGRGNEQFF
15 | NA | TRBJ2-7 | TRBV14 | TRBD1 | TGTGCCAGCAGCCAAGGACACAGGGGCTCCTACGAGCAGTACTTC | CASSQGHRGSYEQYF
15 | NA | TRBJ2-7 | TRBV12-3/TRBV12-4 | TRBD2 | TGTGCCAGCAGTGGGGAACTAGCGGGGTACTACGAGCAGTACTTC | CASSGELAGYYEQYF
15 | many | TRBJ2-5 | TRBV24-1 | TRBD1 | TGTGCCACCAGTGATCTGACAGGGGGCATGGAGACCCAGTACTTC | CATSDLTGGMETQYF
14 | few | TRBJ2-2 | TRBV20-1 | TRBD2 | TGCAGTGCTAGAGGGAGCGGGAGTACCGGGGAGCTGTTTTTT | CSARGSGSTGELFF
13 | many | TRBJ2-1 | TRBV3-1 | TRBD2 | TGTGCCAGCAGCCAAGCACAGACTAGCGGGCCCAGGTTC | CASSQAQTSGPRF
16 | few | TRBJ2-2 | TRBV7-9 | NA | TGTGCCAGCAGCTTAGTGGCTACTAGCCGAACCGGGGAGCTGTTTTTT | CASSLVATSRTGELFF
17 | NA | TRBJ1-4 | TRBV4-2 | TRBD1 | TGTGCCAGCAGCCAAGTGGACAGGGGGCCGACTAATGAAAAACTGTTTTTT | CASSQVDRGPTNEKLFF
14 | NA | TRBJ1-4 | TRBV18 | TRBD1 | TGTGCCAGCTCAACGGGACAGGTTGGGGAAAAACTGTTTTTT | CASSTGQVGEKLFF
15 | few | TRBJ2-1 | TRBV27 | NA | TGTGCCAGCAGTCCCGGGTGGCTACAGTTCAATGAGCAGTTCTTC | CASSPGWLQFNEQFF
15 | once | TRBJ2-7 | TRBV4-1 | NA | TGCGCCAGCAGCCAATCCGGGGCGCGGACCCTCGAGCAGTACTTC | CASSQSGARTLEQYF
16 | few | TRBJ2-2 | TRBV28 | TRBD2 | TGTGCCAGCAGCTGGGGACTAGCGGGAGTTGTAGGGGAGCTGTTTTTT | CASSWGLAGVVGELFF
15 | NA | TRBJ1-2 | TRBV5-6 | TRBD1 | TGTGCCAGCAGCTCGACAGGGGTCTGGGTCTATGGCTACACCTTC | CASSSTGVWVYGYTF
13 | NA | TRBJ2-1 | TRBV5-1 | NA | TGCGCCAGCAGCTTGGCCGGACCTCATGAGCAGTTCTTC | CASSLAGPHEQFF
14 | NA | TRBJ1-2 | TRBV7-2 | NA | TGTGCCAGCAGCTTAGGGGTCACCAACGATGGCTACATCTTC | CASSLGVTNDGYIF
16 | NA | TRBJ2-1 | TRBV27 | TRBD2 | TGTGCCAGCAGTTCCGCGACTAGCCCCTCCTACAATGAGCAGTTCTTC | CASSSATSPSYNEQFF
16 | few | TRBJ2-3 | TRBV12-3/TRBV12-4 | TRBD2 | TGTGCCAGCAGCCCGAGGACTAGCTCGCTGGGGGATACGCAGTATTTT | CASSPRTSSLGDTQYF
15 | few | TRBJ2-3 | TRBV12-3/TRBV12-4 | NA | TGTGCCAGCAGTTTAGGGATGGGACCGACAGATACGCAGTATTTT | CASSLGMGPTDTQYF
15 | NA | TRBJ2-7 | TRBV4-1 | NA | TGCGCCAGCAGCCCCGAGCGGGCTCCCCCCTACGAGCAGTACTTC | CASSPERAPPYEQYF
14 | NA | TRBJ1-1 | TRBV5-1 | NA | TGCGCCAGCAGCTTTGGTGACGGGAACACTGAAGCTTTCTTT | CASSFGDGNTEAFF
18 | few | TRBJ2-1 | TRBV4-1 | TRBD2 | TGCGCCAGCAGCCAATCAGCCTCCGAGCTAGCGGGATACAATGAGCAGTTCTTC | CASSQSASELAGYNEQFF
17 | NA | TRBJ2-4 | TRBV7-9 | NA | TGTGCCAGCAGCTCAGATGGGCGGCCCGGACCGGAGAACATTCAGTACTTC | CASSSDGRPGPENIQYF
17 | NA | TRBJ2-1 | TRBV20-1 | TRBD2 | TGCAGTGCTAGGTCAGGGCTAGCGGGAGGGTCCGGCGATGAGCAGTTCTTC | CSARSGLAGGSGDEQFF
16 | few | TRBJ2-1 | TRBV7-2 | TRBD2 | TGTGCCAGCAGCTTAGGCTCTGTGGGACTAATCAATGAGCAGTTCTTC | CASSLGSVGLINEQFF
15 | NA | TRBJ2-7 | TRBV4-1 | NA | TGCGCCAGCAGCCAAGGAGGGGGGATCGGTTACGAGCAGTACTTC | CASSQGGGIGYEQYF
16 | few | TRBJ2-1 | TRBV29-1 | TRBD2 | TGCAGCGTCCTCTGGCCCCGGACTAGCGGGTACAATGAGCAGTTCTTC | CSVLWPRTSGYNEQFF